A selection of T cell receptor beta chains follows, all from one sample in a study of T cells in tuberculosis. Profiled with immunoSEQ multiplex PCR; TCRdb holds only in-frame clones, not every one. The sample lists about 34,000 clones, approximately 93% occurring once. Specimen: PBMCs, collected at tuberculosis diagnosis. The source of these receptors is an adult with tuberculosis. The CDR3 runs from the conserved cysteine through the conserved F or W. A D gene is named only where the DNA matches it firmly. Part of the rows lack a size; the others show once, few, many or a class for expanded clones.

TRBV2	TRBJ1-1	-	-	TGTGCCAGCCACAGGGAGAACACTGAAGCTTTCTTT	CASHRENTEAFF
TRBV9	TRBJ2-7	-	-	TGTGCCAGCAGCGTAGGGGACACCCTCTCCTACGAGCAGTACTTC	CASSVGDTLSYEQYF
TRBV7-2	TRBJ2-5	-	-	TGTGCCAGCAGCACAGGACCCCCTCGGGAGACCCAGTACTTC	CASSTGPPRETQYF
TRBV28	TRBJ1-2	-	-	TGTGCCAGCAGCCTGGACATCAGCTATGGCTACACCTTC	CASSLDISYGYTF
TRBV11-2	TRBJ2-7	-	TRBD2	TGTGCCAGCAGCTCCCCAAGCGGGGGGTTCTACGAGCAGTACTTC	CASSSPSGGFYEQYF
TRBV5-1	TRBJ2-3	-	-	TGCGCCAGTGTAGTAGGACACTTTAGCACAGATACGCAGTATTTT	CASVVGHFSTDTQYF
TRBV10-2	TRBJ2-2	-	TRBD2	TGCGCCAGCAGTGATTTTTCGGGACTAGACACCGGGGAGCTGTTTTTT	CASSDFSGLDTGELFF
TRBV28	TRBJ1-1	-	TRBD1	TGTGCCAGCAGTTTATCGGTGGAGGGGGCAGGGAAGAACACTGAAGCTTTCTTT	CASSLSVEGAGKNTEAFF
TRBV4-1	TRBJ1-1	once	-	TGCGCCAGCAGCCAAGCGAGGCCTCCCGCCTTTAACACTGAAGCTTTCTTT	CASSQARPPAFNTEAFF
TRBV6-1	TRBJ2-7	-	-	TGTGCCAGCAGTGAAGTCCCCGACAACTCCTACGAGCAGTACTTC	CASSEVPDNSYEQYF
TRBV5-6	TRBJ1-2	-	-	TGTGCCAGCAGCCAAAACCGATGGCCGGGGGGCTATGGCTACACCTTC	CASSQNRWPGGYGYTF
TRBV19	TRBJ2-1	-	TRBD1	TGTGCCAGTAGTATGGGCAGGGGGGACAGGGGAAACAATGAGCAGTTCTTC	CASSMGRGDRGNNEQFF
TRBV9	TRBJ2-7	-	TRBD2	TGTGCCAGCAGCGCCACTAGCGGGACCTCCTACGAGCAGTACTTC	CASSATSGTSYEQYF
TRBV25-1	TRBJ2-2	-	TRBD1	TGTGCCAGCAGGGGGACAGGGGAGACCGGGGAGCTGTTTTTT	CASRGTGETGELFF
TRBV6-4	TRBJ2-1	-	TRBD2	TGTGCCAGCAGTATAACCGGGACTAGCGGGAAAGATGAGCAGTTCTTC	CASSITGTSGKDEQFF
TRBV6-1	TRBJ2-7	-	TRBD1	TGTTCACTATCCCAGGGGGACTCCTACGAGCAGTACTTC	CSLSQGDSYEQYF
TRBV6-6	TRBJ1-2	-	-	TGTGCCAGCAGGGACAGTCGGACCCTCTATGGCTACACCTTC	CASRDSRTLYGYTF
TRBV20-1	TRBJ2-7	-	-	TGCAGTGCTACCAGGGCCTACGAGCAGTACTTC	CSATRAYEQYF
TRBV6-6	TRBJ2-2	-	-	TGTGCCAGCAGCTCTGCACTAGTCCCCGGGGAGCTGTTTTTT	CASSSALVPGELFF
TRBV2	TRBJ1-2	-	-	TGTGCCAGCAGTGGTTTGGCGGGAATACCCTATGGCTACACCTTC	CASSGLAGIPYGYTF
TRBV28	TRBJ1-2	-	-	TGTGCCAGCAGTTTTGGGGGAGGGGAGGGCTACACCTTC	CASSFGGGEGYTF
TRBV9	TRBJ1-2	-	-	TGTGCCAGCAGCGGTCCCCGTGGGAGGGCCCCTTTTGCCTATGGCTACACCTTC	CASSGPRGRAPFAYGYTF
TRBV28	TRBJ2-7	once	TRBD2	TGTGCCAGCAGGCGGACTAGCGGGAGCGACGAGCAGTACTTC	CASRRTSGSDEQYF
TRBV5-6	TRBJ2-6	-	-	TGTGCCAGCAGCTCCCGTGGGGGGACTGGGGCCAACGTCCTGACTTTC	CASSSRGGTGANVLTF
TRBV11-2	TRBJ2-1	-	-	TGTGCCAGCAGCCTATTAGGTCTCTGGGGGGATGAGCAGTTCTTC	CASSLLGLWGDEQFF
TRBV9	TRBJ2-2	-	TRBD1	TGTGCCAGCAGCGAAACAGGGGGCACCGGGGAGCTGTTTTTT	CASSETGGTGELFF
TRBV2	TRBJ2-2	-	-	TGTGCCAGCAAAGAAACCAGGAACACCGGGGAGCTGTTTTTT	CASKETRNTGELFF
TRBV18	TRBJ2-5	-	-	TGTGCCAGCTCACCAGCGTCAAACGGGGAGACCCAGTACTTC	CASSPASNGETQYF
TRBV7-7	TRBJ2-5	-	-	TGTGCTAGCAGCAGAGACCGGGGGGAGACCCAGTACTTC	CASSRDRGETQYF
TRBV6-5	TRBJ1-1	once	-	TGTGCCAGCAGTTACTTGGGGGCTGTCACTGAAGCTTTCTTT	CASSYLGAVTEAFF
TRBV5-6	TRBJ1-1	-	TRBD1	TGTGCCAGCAGCTGGGACAGGGAAACTGAAGCTTTCTTT	CASSWDRETEAFF
TRBV30	TRBJ2-1	-	TRBD1	TGTGCCTGGAGTGGACAGGGTAGGAATGAGCAGTTCTTC	CAWSGQGRNEQFF